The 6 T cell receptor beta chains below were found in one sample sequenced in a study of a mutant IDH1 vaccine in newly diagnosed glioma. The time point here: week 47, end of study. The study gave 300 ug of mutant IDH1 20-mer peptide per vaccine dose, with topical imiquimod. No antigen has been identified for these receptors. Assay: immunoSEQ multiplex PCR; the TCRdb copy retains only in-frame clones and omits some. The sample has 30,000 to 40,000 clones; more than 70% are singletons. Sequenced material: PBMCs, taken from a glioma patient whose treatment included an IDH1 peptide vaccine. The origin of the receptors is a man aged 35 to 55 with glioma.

DNA for the CDR3: TGTGCCAGCAGTTTGGGACTAGCGTCATCCTACGAGCAGTACTTC. This encodes CASSLGLASSYEQYF. The chain carries TRBV6-1 and TRBJ2-5, with 10 bases identical to TRBD2. The better agreement between TRBJ2-7 and the DNA end casts doubt on the J call. Germline V gene data show CDR1 as MNHNS and CDR2 as SASEGT. The CDR3 runs to 15 residues.

CDR3 coding DNA: TGTGCCAGCAGCTTAAGGACAGGGGTCCCCGGGGAGCTGTTTTTT. Protein product: CASSLRTGVPGELFF. This rearrangement joins TRBV7-8 to TRBJ2-2; 9 bases line up with TRBD1. Germline V lookup: CDR1 SGHVS, CDR2 FQNEAQ. CDR3 size: 15 residues. The J segment lost 6 bases and the V segment lost 2 bases, leaving 4 bases of the junction unmatched.

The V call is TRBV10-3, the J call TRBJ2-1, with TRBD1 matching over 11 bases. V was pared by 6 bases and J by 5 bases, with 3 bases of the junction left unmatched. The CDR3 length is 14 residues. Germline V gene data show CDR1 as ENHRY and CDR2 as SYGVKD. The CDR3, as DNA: TGTGCCATCAGGCCGGGACAGGGGGACAATGAGCAGTTCTTC. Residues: CAIRPGQGDNEQFF.

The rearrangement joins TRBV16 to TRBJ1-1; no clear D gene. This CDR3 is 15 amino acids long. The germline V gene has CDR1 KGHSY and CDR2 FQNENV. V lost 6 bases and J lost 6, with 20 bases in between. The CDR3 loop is CASSSKIGEWSEAFF. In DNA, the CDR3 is TGTGCCAGCAGTTCGAAAATCGGAGAATGGTCTGAAGCTTTCTTT.

The CDR3 sequence: CASSLGGISTDTQYF. DNA for the CDR3: TGTGCCAGCAGTTTGGGTGGGATTAGCACAGATACGCAGTATTTT. V gene TRBV28 combines with J gene TRBJ2-3; D not certain. The length of the CDR3 is 15 residues. Germline V CDR1 and CDR2: MDHEN, SYDVKM. The germline V and J ends were trimmed by 3 bases and 0 bases, with 10 bases remaining between them.

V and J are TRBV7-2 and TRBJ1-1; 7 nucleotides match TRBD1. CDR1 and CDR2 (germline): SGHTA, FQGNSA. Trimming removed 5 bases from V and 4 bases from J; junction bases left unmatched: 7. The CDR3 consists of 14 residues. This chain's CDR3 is CASSTETGITEAFF. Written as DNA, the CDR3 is TGTGCCAGCAGCACGGAGACAGGGATCACTGAAGCTTTCTTT.